This T cell receptor (beta chain) was sequenced in a study of PD-1 blockade in classical Hodgkin lymphoma. Brentuximab vedotin exposure varied among the patients, all of whom had relapsed after autologous stem cell transplantation. The V end lost 2 bases, the J end lost 8 bases, and 15 bases lay between the germline ends. From germline, CDR1 is MDHEN and CDR2 SYDVKM. The CDR3 is 14 amino acids. Profiling relied on immunoSEQ multiplex PCR, and the TCRdb table lists in-frame clones only, not all of them. The sample holds 110,000 or so clones, approximately 90% seen once. This clonotype was obtained from a human donor with classical Hodgkin lymphoma. Material: peripheral blood mononuclear cells (PBMCs), obtained before the second cycle of nivolumab. The chain recombines TRBV28 with TRBJ1-2; D perhaps matches TRBD1 (5 bases). The CDR3 coding sequence is TGTGCCAGCAGTTTAGATCAGGGCTTGTGGGGCTACACCTTC. Amino acid sequence: CASSLDQGLWGYTF.